These 20 T cell receptor beta chains share one sample of origin, sequenced in a study of response to subunit inactivated influenza vaccine. TCRdb reprocessed the RT-PCR reads with MiXCR, giving one entry per CDR3 protein. The sample holds 300,000 to 350,000 distinct CDR3 sequences, roughly 22% seen once. The source material was PBMCs from blood, sampled approximately 22 months after vaccination. The receptors derive from a man between 50 and 69 years old who received an inactivated influenza vaccine.

In this sample, this clonotype turned up many times. V usage is TRBV10-3 and J usage is TRBJ1-5; 7 bases line up with TRBD1. This CDR3 has 15 amino acids. Germline CDR1 is ENHRY and CDR2 is SYGVKD. V was clipped by 5 bases and J by 4 bases; unmatched bases: 8. CDR3 sequence (DNA): TGTGCCATCAGTAAAACCGGGACAGAAAATCAGCCCCAGCATTTT. Protein product: CAISKTGTENQPQHF.

CDR3 amino acids: CASSQHGGGTGSYEQYF. Written as DNA, the CDR3 is TGCGCCAGCAGTCAGCACGGGGGCGGGACAGGGTCCTACGAGCAGTACTTC. The chain joins TRBV5-1 to TRBJ2-7, with 9 bases aligning to TRBD1. The CDR3 has 17 residues. Germline V gives CDR1 SGHRS, CDR2 YFSETQ. V lost 5 bases, J lost 1 base, and 13 bases stayed unmatched. The full variable domain, completed using reference TRBV5-1 and TRBJ2-7, is KAGVTQTPRYLIKTRGQQVTLSCSPISGHRSVSWYQQTPGQGLQFLFEYFSETQRNKGNFPGRFSGRQFSNSRSEMNVSTLELGDSALYLCASSQHGGGTGSYEQYFGPGTRLTVT.

This clonotype was seen at least ten times. The rearrangement joins TRBV5-1 to TRBJ1-1; no clear D gene. Germline values: CDR1 SGHRS, CDR2 YFSETQ. The CDR3 consists of 15 residues. V lost 4 bases to trimming and J lost 0 bases, with 13 bases between them. CDR3 loop: CASSPGVLLNTEAFF. The CDR3, as DNA: TGCGCCAGCAGCCCGGGAGTCCTTCTGAACACTGAAGCTTTCTTT.

This clonotype has just a few counts. The rearrangement links TRBV5-1 to TRBJ1-4; TRBD1 is a possible D gene (5 bases). This CDR3 has 16 amino acids. Germline CDR1 SGHRS, CDR2 YFSETQ. Deletions cut 4 bases from V and 2 bases from J, with 15 bases between. CDR3 loop: CASSPGTLGTNEKLFF. CDR3 DNA: TGCGCCAGCAGCCCTGGGACCTTGGGCACTAATGAAAAACTGTTTTTT.

The chain is built from TRBV12-3 or TRBV12-4 and TRBJ1-2; 8 nucleotides line up with TRBD1. The junction had 6 bases not matched to a gene; V was cut back by 3 bases and J by 0 bases. The CDR3 loop spans 16 amino acids. The CDR3 DNA reads as TGTGCCAGCAGTTTTGTACAGGGGGAGGCTAACTATGGCTACACCTTC. It translates to CASSFVQGEANYGYTF.

The V and J genes are TRBV3-1 and TRBJ2-7; 8 bases match TRBD2. The germline V gene encodes CDR1 LGHDT and CDR2 YNNKEL (reference sequence). The CDR3 has 16 residues. V shed 0 bases, J shed 5 bases, and the junction held 9 bases outside the gene matches. Here the CDR3 reads CASSQDRGGRRNEQYF. CDR3 sequence (DNA): TGTGCCAGCAGCCAAGATAGGGGCGGGAGGAGGAACGAGCAGTACTTC.

The sample holds a few counts of this clonotype. The chain has TRBV18 and TRBJ2-5; D not certain. Germline assignment: CDR1 KGHSH and CDR2 LQKENI. V lost 3 bases and J 2 bases, leaving 4 bases between the germline ends. This CDR3 region has 12 residues. CDR3 sequence: CASSPKQETQYF. The DNA of the CDR3 is TGTGCCAGCTCACCTAAGCAAGAGACCCAGTACTTC.

This sequence joins TRBV12-3 or TRBV12-4 and TRBJ1-4; D is undetermined. V was trimmed by 4 bases and J by 7 bases, leaving 10 bases between them. The CDR3 loop spans 13 amino acids. CDR3 in amino acids: CASSWKAGEKLFF. The CDR3 DNA sequence: TGTGCCAGCAGTTGGAAGGCGGGTGAAAAACTGTTTTTT.

The rearrangement links TRBV20-1 to TRBJ2-2, with D uncertain. Germline CDR1 is DFQATT and CDR2 is SNEGSKA (reference sequence). V lost 3 bases, J lost 4 bases, and 12 bases lay in between. The CDR3 runs to 14 residues. The CDR3: CSARLIPGTGELFF. The CDR3 region has the DNA TGCAGTGCTAGGTTGATTCCAGGCACCGGGGAGCTGTTTTTT.

The chain is built from TRBV7-3 and TRBJ2-1; 11 bases line up with TRBD2. This CDR3 region has 19 residues. The ends lost 2 bases at V and 1 base at J; junction bases unmatched: 10. Germline V gene lookup returns CDR1 SGHTA and CDR2 FQGTGA. The CDR3 region is CASSLWGLAAIRSYNEQFF. CDR3 nucleotide sequence: TGTGCCAGCAGCTTATGGGGACTAGCGGCGATAAGGTCCTACAATGAGCAGTTCTTC.

The chain couples TRBV6-2 or TRBV6-3 to TRBJ2-7; D may be TRBD1 (6 bases). CDR3 length: 13 residues. Germline V gives CDR1 MNHEY, CDR2 SVGEGT. Trimming pared 5 bases from V and 7 bases from J, leaving 15 bases between. The CDR3 DNA reads TGTGCCAGCAGTACCGGGACACGGTTTGAGCAGTACTTC. It specifies CASSTGTRFEQYF.

This clonotype showed up just a few times. This chain uses TRBV29-1 with TRBJ2-5; D gene uncertain. Deletions cut 7 bases from V and 4 bases from J, with 13 bases between. The CDR3 contains 12 residues. Germline V lookup: CDR1 SQVTM, CDR2 ANQGSEA. The chain's CDR3 is CSAKPAGETQYF. CDR3 DNA sequence: TGCAGCGCCAAACCAGCTGGAGAGACCCAGTACTTC.

As concerns this clonotype: One end of the junction fails to match germline, which may point to a read error. The rearrangement links TRBV29-1 to TRBJ1-2; TRBD1 matches 8 bases. Germline V gene data show CDR1 as SQVTM and CDR2 as ANQGSEA. This CDR3 spans 14 amino acids. CDR3 protein: CSIESRGRDHGYTF. In DNA, the CDR3 is TGCAGCATTGAGAGCAGGGGGCGAGACCATGGCTACACCTTC.

This chain links TRBV12-3 or TRBV12-4 with TRBJ1-6; tentatively, D is TRBD1 (6 bases). The CDR3 loop spans 12 amino acids. Trimming pared 8 bases from V and 8 bases from J, leaving 10 bases between. This CDR3 is CASVKGDSPLHF. CDR3 coding DNA: TGTGCCAGCGTCAAGGGGGATTCACCCCTCCACTTT.

The chain joins TRBV7-9 to TRBJ1-2; the D is unclear. The CDR3 totals 13 residues. Germline V gene lookup returns CDR1 SEHNR and CDR2 FQNEAQ (reference sequence). V lost 5 bases and J lost 7, with 14 bases in between. The CDR3 region has the DNA TGTGCCAGCAGCCCCAGCGGTCATGTTGGCTACACCTTC. The encoded protein is CASSPSGHVGYTF.

This clonotype was counted between two and nine times. The chain joins TRBV28 to TRBJ1-1; D might be TRBD1 (5 bases). From germline, CDR1 is MDHEN and CDR2 SYDVKM. Trimming took 1 base from V and 0 from J, leaving 9 bases between them. The CDR3 is 15 amino acids. The CDR3 nucleotides are TGTGCCAGCAGTTTATTTCAAGGGGTGAACACTGAAGCTTTCTTT. This gives the protein CASSLFQGVNTEAFF.

This clonotype was counted between two and nine times. The rearrangement uses TRBV5-1 and TRBJ2-1, with 7 positions matching TRBD2. The CDR3 is 16 residues long. V shed 0 bases and J 5 bases; nucleotides not matched to a gene: 8. Germline V lookup: CDR1 SGHRS, CDR2 YFSETQ. The DNA of the CDR3 is TGCGCCAGCAGCTTGGTAGACGGGCTAGCGGACAATGAGCAGTTCTTC. It translates to CASSLVDGLADNEQFF.

The V call is TRBV19, the J call TRBJ1-1; D call uncertain. Trimming took 3 bases from V and 8 from J, leaving 10 bases between them. CDR3 length equals 12 residues. Germline CDR1 LNHDA, CDR2 SQIVND (reference sequence). In DNA form, the CDR3 reads TGTGCCAGTAGTATCGGGCAGACAGAAGCTTTCTTT. Its translation is CASSIGQTEAFF.

V and J are TRBV27 and TRBJ1-6; 8 nucleotides align to TRBD1. The ends lost 2 bases at V and 9 bases at J; junction bases unmatched: 6. Germline CDR1 is MNHEY and CDR2 is SMNVEV (reference sequence). The CDR3 consists of 15 residues. The CDR3 region has the DNA TGTGCCAGCAGTTTAATCGGACAGGGAGGTTCACCCCTCCACTTT. Amino acid sequence: CASSLIGQGGSPLHF.

V usage is TRBV5-6 and J usage is TRBJ2-1, with TRBD1 matching over 9 bases. CDR1 and CDR2 (germline): SGHDT, YYEEEE. The CDR3 spans 15 residues. V lost 4 bases and J lost 3; bases outside the gene matches: 5. The CDR3 here is CASSRSGQGYNEQFF. In DNA form, the CDR3 reads TGTGCCAGCAGCAGGTCGGGACAGGGCTACAATGAGCAGTTCTTC.